The 11 T cell receptor beta chains presented below share a single source sample, sequenced in a study of blood T cell repertoires in COVID-19. TCRdb's copy holds only in-frame clones and misses some; the assay was immunoSEQ multiplex PCR. Of some 230,000 clones listed, just over 85% are singletons. The sequenced sample was peripheral blood. Receptor source: a man between 25 and 39 years old who had recovered from COVID-19.

The chain has TRBV11-2 and TRBJ1-4, with D tentatively TRBD1 (6 bases). This CDR3 has 13 residues. Per the germline V gene, CDR1 is SGHAT and CDR2 is FQNNGV. The V end was cut by 6 bases, the J end by 3 bases, with 8 bases between. The chain's CDR3 is CASRSGANEKLFF. In DNA, the CDR3 is TGTGCCAGCAGGTCAGGGGCTAATGAAAAACTGTTTTTT.

The chain is built from TRBV5-1 and TRBJ2-3; 7 positions agree with TRBD1. The CDR3 has 16 amino acids. Germline lookup yields CDR1 SGHRS and CDR2 YFSETQ. Trimming removed 4 bases from V and 6 bases from J; junction bases left unmatched: 14. CDR3 sequence (DNA): TGCGCCAGCAGCCTTGAAGGACAGGCGATCTTGGATACGCAGTATTTT. It translates to CASSLEGQAILDTQYF.

J is TRBJ2-2 and V is TRBV10-1, with D maybe TRBD2 (6 bases). V was trimmed by 10 bases and J by 13 bases, leaving 31 bases between them. The CDR3 consists of 16 residues. The germline V gene encodes CDR1 WNHNN and CDR2 SYGVQD (reference sequence). CDR3 nucleotides: TGCGCCACCGCCGGGACCGGGGATCCTACGGCGGGAAGGCTGTTTTTT. It specifies CATAGTGDPTAGRLFF.

This chain joins TRBV6-2 or TRBV6-3 and TRBJ1-1, with D maybe TRBD1 (6 bases). V lost 5 bases, J lost 2 bases, and 18 bases lay in between. The CDR3 runs to 16 residues. Germline V gives CDR1 MNHEY, CDR2 SVGEGT. The CDR3 sequence is CASSQRGTPTNTEAFF. CDR3 nucleotides: TGTGCCAGCAGTCAAAGGGGGACACCGACTAACACTGAAGCTTTCTTT.

The rearrangement joins TRBV6-5 to TRBJ1-6; the match to TRBD1 covers 9 bases. With 5 bases clipped from V and 8 bases from J, the junction kept 1 base outside the gene matches. From germline, CDR1 is MNHEY and CDR2 SVGAGI. The CDR3 consists of 13 residues. This chain's CDR3 is CASSRQGDSPLHF. The CDR3 DNA sequence: TGTGCCAGCAGTCGACAGGGGGATTCACCCCTCCACTTT.

The V call is TRBV5-1, the J call TRBJ2-1, with 10 bases that match TRBD2. CDR1 and CDR2 from the germline V gene are SGHRS and YFSETQ. The CDR3 extends over 16 amino acids. J gave up 4 bases and V 0 bases, and 4 bases lay outside the gene matches. CDR3 region: CASSLVSGGYYNEQFF. CDR3 coding DNA: TGCGCCAGCAGCTTGGTTAGCGGGGGGTATTACAATGAGCAGTTCTTC. Drawing the rest from reference TRBV5-1 and TRBJ2-1, the complete variable domain is KAGVTQTPRYLIKTRGQQVTLSCSPISGHRSVSWYQQTPGQGLQFLFEYFSETQRNKGNFPGRFSGRQFSNSRSEMNVSTLELGDSALYLCASSLVSGGYYNEQFFGPGTRLTVL.

This rearrangement joins TRBV5-6 to TRBJ2-3; TRBD1 aligns across 9 bases. The CDR3 consists of 14 residues. CDR1 is SGHDT, CDR2 YYEEEE, per germline. V shed 3 bases and J 2 bases; nucleotides not matched to a gene: 1. The CDR3 reads CASSYRGPTDTQYF. The CDR3 DNA reads TGTGCCAGCAGCTACAGGGGGCCCACAGATACGCAGTATTTT.

This clone was recorded a few times. The chain employs TRBV6-2 or TRBV6-3 and TRBJ2-2; 7 nucleotides match TRBD2. Germline V gene sequence: CDR1 MNHEY, CDR2 SVGEGT. The CDR3 has 17 residues. V lost 6 bases to trimming and J lost 3 bases; unmatched junction nucleotides: 13. CDR3: CASSPRLASPDTGELFF. The CDR3 DNA reads as TGTGCCAGCAGCCCTCGACTAGCAAGTCCGGACACCGGGGAGCTGTTTTTT.

DNA for the CDR3: TGTGCCCTATCACGGGACAGATTGAACACTGAAGCTTTCTTT. Its protein is CALSRDRLNTEAFF. The chain has TRBV30 and TRBJ1-1; 7 bases are shared with TRBD1. Looked up from germline, CDR1 is GTSNPN and CDR2 is SVGIG (reference sequence). The CDR3 runs 14 residues. The V gene end was trimmed by 8 bases and the J gene end by 0 bases; junction bases not matched to a gene: 9.

The V gene is TRBV6-5, the J gene TRBJ1-6, with D perhaps TRBD1 (5 bases). Germline values: CDR1 MNHEY, CDR2 SVGAGI. Trimming stripped 6 bases from V and 7 bases from J, with 13 bases between. The CDR3 has 14 amino acids. As DNA, the CDR3 is TGTGCCAGCAGGCAGTCTCGGGGGAATTCACCCCTCCACTTT. Translating it yields CASRQSRGNSPLHF.

The V and J genes are TRBV30 and TRBJ1-2, with TRBD1 matching over 9 bases. V shed 1 base, J shed 4 bases, and the junction held 7 bases outside the gene matches. The CDR3 runs 15 residues. The germline V gene has CDR1 GTSNPN and CDR2 SVGIG (reference sequence). This CDR3 is CAWSAPGQGLYGYTF. CDR3 coding DNA: TGTGCCTGGAGTGCCCCGGGACAGGGCCTCTATGGCTACACCTTC.